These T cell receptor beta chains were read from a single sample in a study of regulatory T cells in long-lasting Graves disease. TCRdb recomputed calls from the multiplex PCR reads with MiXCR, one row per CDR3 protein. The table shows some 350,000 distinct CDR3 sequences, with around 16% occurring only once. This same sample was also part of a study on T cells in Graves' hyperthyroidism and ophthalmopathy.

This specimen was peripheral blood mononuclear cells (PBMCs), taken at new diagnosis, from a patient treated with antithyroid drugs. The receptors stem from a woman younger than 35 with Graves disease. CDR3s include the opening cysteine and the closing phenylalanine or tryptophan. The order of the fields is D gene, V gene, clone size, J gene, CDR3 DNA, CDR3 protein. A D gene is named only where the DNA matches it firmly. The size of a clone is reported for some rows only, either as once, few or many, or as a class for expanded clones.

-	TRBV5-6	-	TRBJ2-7	TGTGCCAGCAGCTCGGCCGGAAACTACGAGCAGTACTTC	CASSSAGNYEQYF
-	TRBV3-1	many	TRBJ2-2	TGTGCCAGCAGCCAAGGGACACTCAAGGCCGGGGAGCTGTTTTTT	CASSQGTLKAGELFF
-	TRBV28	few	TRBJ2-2	TGTGCCAGCAGACCCCCCCGGGACAAAAAACCCGGGGAGCTGTTTTTT	CASRPPRDKKPGELFF
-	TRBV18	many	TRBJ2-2	TGTGCCAGCTCACCAACAGGGTACACCGGGGAGCTGTTTTTT	CASSPTGYTGELFF
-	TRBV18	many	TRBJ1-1	TGTGCCAGCTCACCACAGGGGATCATGAACACTGAAGCTTTCTTT	CASSPQGIMNTEAFF
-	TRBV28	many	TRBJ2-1	TGTGCCAGCAGTTTACGGAATGAGCAGTTCTTC	CASSLRNEQFF
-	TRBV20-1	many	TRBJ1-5	TGCAGTGCTAGATCGGGGGGTGGTGGCAATCAGCCCCAGCATTTT	CSARSGGGGNQPQHF
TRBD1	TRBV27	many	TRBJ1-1	TGTGCCAGCAGTTACAGGGGGGAAGCTTTCTTT	CASSYRGEAFF
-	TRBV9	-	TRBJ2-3	TGTGCCAGCAGCGTAGAATGGTGGGACGCAGATACGCAGTATTTT	CASSVEWWDADTQYF
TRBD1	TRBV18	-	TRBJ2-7	TGTGCCAGCTCACCGACAGGGGATGGTTACGAGCAGTACTTC	CASSPTGDGYEQYF
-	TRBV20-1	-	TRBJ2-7	TGCAGTGCTAGGGGGAGTGGATCGCGAGAGCAGTACTTC	CSARGSGSREQYF
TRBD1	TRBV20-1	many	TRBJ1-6	TGCAGTGCCCTGACAGGGGGAAATTCACCCCTCCACTTT	CSALTGGNSPLHF
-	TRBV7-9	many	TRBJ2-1	TGTGCCAGCAGCTTAATGGATAGCTCCTACAATGAGCAGTTCTTC	CASSLMDSSYNEQFF
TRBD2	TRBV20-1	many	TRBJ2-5	TGCAGTGGGGGATGGGGGGGAGAGACCCAGTACTTC	CSGGWGGETQYF
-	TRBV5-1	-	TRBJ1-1	TGCGCCAGCAGCACCGATTTGGGGTCCACTGAAGCTTTCTTT	CASSTDLGSTEAFF
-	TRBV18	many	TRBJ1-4	TGTGCCAGCTCACCTCTGGGGGTTACAACTAATGAAAAACTGTTTTTT	CASSPLGVTTNEKLFF
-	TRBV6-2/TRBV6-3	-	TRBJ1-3	TGTGCCAGCAGTTACTCTGAGGGACTGAACACCATATATTTT	CASSYSEGLNTIYF
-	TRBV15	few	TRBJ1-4	TGTGCCACCAGCAGAGATCACGCGGGGAAGGGTGAAAAACTGTTTTTT	CATSRDHAGKGEKLFF
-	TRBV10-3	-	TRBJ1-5	TGTGCCATCAGTGAAACCCAAAGCTCCAGCAATCAGCCCCAGCATTTT	CAISETQSSSNQPQHF